This T cell receptor beta chain was captured in a study of blood T cell repertoires in COVID-19. Measured with immunoSEQ multiplex PCR; TCRdb has only the in-frame clones, and not every one. The sample lists more than 300,000 clones, about 92% occurring once. Germline loops: CDR1 LNHNV, CDR2 YYDKDF (reference sequence). Losses at the gene ends were 3 bases for V and 5 bases for J; bases not matched to a gene: 6. CDR3 size: 15 residues. Sample: PBMCs or T cells enriched from blood (not recorded which). The clonotype was recovered from a woman aged 30 to 39 who had recovered from COVID-19. The chain is built from TRBV15 and TRBJ1-4; TRBD1 aligns across 7 bases. The CDR3 nucleotides are TGTGCCACCAGCAGGGACAGGATAGGAAATGAAAAACTGTTTTTT. Translated, it gives CATSRDRIGNEKLFF.